This entry lists 32 T cell receptor beta chains sequenced from one sample in a study of T-cell reconstitution after alpha-beta-depleted transplantation in children. The authors prepared the TCRbeta library with unique molecular identifiers. TCRdb re-derived calls from the PCR reads in MiXCR, one entry per CDR3 protein. The table has around 190,000 distinct CDR3 sequences, about 7% seen once. Sequenced here: PBMCs, sampled before TCRalphabeta/CD19-depleted stem cell transplant. The receptor set was obtained from a boy aged 2-15 years with acute lymphoblastic leukemia, due to receive a stem cell transplant.

This clonotype was seen more than once but under ten times. Relative to the germline gene, one junction end is altered; a read error may explain this. The CDR3 nucleotides are TGTGCCAGCAGGCTCACTGACAGCTCCCACGAGCAGTACTTC. As protein: CASRLTDSSHEQYF. This chain links TRBV7-2 with TRBJ2-7; D perhaps matches TRBD1 (5 bases). Germline CDR1 reads SGHTA; CDR2 reads FQGNSA. The CDR3 length is 14 residues.

This CDR3 reads CASSPRDYNEQFF. The CDR3, as DNA: TGTGCCAGCAGCCCCCGGGACTACAATGAGCAGTTCTTC. V and J are TRBV7-9 and TRBJ2-1; tentative D call: TRBD2 (5 bases). Germline lookup yields CDR1 SEHNR and CDR2 FQNEAQ (reference sequence). V was trimmed by 5 bases and J by 3 bases, leaving 8 bases between them. The CDR3 contains 13 residues.

This clonotype showed up many times. This chain uses TRBV20-1 with TRBJ2-2; D is undetermined. Trimming pared 4 bases from V and 4 bases from J, leaving 10 bases between. The length of the CDR3 is 13 residues. Germline V gives CDR1 DFQATT, CDR2 SNEGSKA (reference sequence). Here the CDR3 reads CSATSGVTGELFF. The CDR3, as DNA: TGCAGTGCTACGTCGGGCGTCACCGGGGAGCTGTTTTTT.

Ten or more counts support this clonotype. The chain employs TRBV5-1 and TRBJ2-1; 8 bases are a match to TRBD2. The CDR3 covers 16 residues. Trimming at V came to 4 bases and at J to 2 bases, leaving 8 bases not matched to a gene. CDR1 and CDR2 from the germline V gene are SGHRS and YFSETQ. The CDR3 is CASSPMIAGPYNEQFF. In DNA form, the CDR3 reads TGCGCCAGCAGCCCTATGATAGCGGGACCCTACAATGAGCAGTTCTTC.

This clonotype was found a few times. This chain connects TRBV7-8 to TRBJ1-5, with D perhaps TRBD1 (6 bases). V shed 2 bases and J shed 4 bases, with 12 bases lying between them. The CDR3 is 15 residues long. CDR1 and CDR2 from the germline V gene are SGHVS and FQNEAQ. The DNA for the CDR3 is TGTGCCAGCAGCTTATACAGGGAAGGAAATCAGCCCCAGCATTTT. Its translation: CASSLYREGNQPQHF. The whole variable domain, remainder taken from reference TRBV7-8 and TRBJ1-5, is GAGVSQSPRYKVAKRGQDVALRCDPISGHVSLFWYQQALGQGPEFLTYFQNEAQLDKSGLPSDRFFAERPEGSVSTLKIQRTQQEDSAVYLCASSLYREGNQPQHFGDGTRLSIL.

The genes are TRBV28 and TRBJ2-3; 8 positions agree with TRBD1. The junction had 10 bases not matched to a gene; V was cut back by 11 bases and J by 6 bases. CDR1 and CDR2 (germline): MDHEN, SYDVKM. This CDR3 is 13 amino acids long. The CDR3 bases are TGTGCCGGGGGGCAGGGGGCGTCTGATACGCAGTATTTT. It yields the protein CAGGQGASDTQYF.

This clonotype was recorded many times. The V and J genes are TRBV9 and TRBJ2-7, with 10 bases that match TRBD1. The trim removed 3 bases at V and 5 bases at J, leaving 5 bases unmatched. This CDR3 is 14 amino acids long. CDR1 SGDLS and CDR2 YYNGEE come from the germline V gene. The CDR3 here is CASSDTTGGDEQYF. CDR3 coding DNA: TGTGCCAGCAGCGACACGACAGGGGGCGACGAGCAGTACTTC.

Only a few counts were recorded for this clonotype. The V gene is TRBV6-1, the J gene TRBJ2-5; TRBD2 is a possible D gene (6 bases). The CDR3 has 15 residues. The V gene's germline CDR1 is MNHNS and CDR2 SASEGT. Trimming cost V 2 bases and J 6 bases, with 16 bases left between them. CDR3 coding DNA: TGTGCCAGCAGTGAATGGAGGGGTGGGGGGAAGACCCAGTACTTC. Residues: CASSEWRGGGKTQYF.

This clonotype turned up a few times. This rearrangement joins TRBV6-2 or TRBV6-3 to TRBJ2-5; TRBD2 might be the D (6 bases). The CDR3 is 14 residues long. Germline V CDR1 and CDR2: MNHEY, SVGEGT. V was clipped by 8 bases and J by 7 bases, with 20 bases between them. The chain's CDR3 is CASGTGTTGVTQYF. CDR3 in DNA: TGTGCCAGCGGAACCGGGACCACGGGGGTGACCCAGTACTTC.

This clonotype came up many times. The gene calls are TRBV5-1 and TRBJ2-7; weak D call: TRBD1 (6 bases). V was cut by 4 bases and J by 5 bases, with 10 bases left in between. CDR3 length equals 12 residues. Germline V CDR1 and CDR2: SGHRS, YFSETQ. The CDR3 nucleotides are TGCGCCAGCAGCCTGAACAGGGACGAGCAGTACTTC. Residues: CASSLNRDEQYF. The variable domain in full, completed from reference TRBV5-1 and TRBJ2-7, reads KAGVTQTPRYLIKTRGQQVTLSCSPISGHRSVSWYQQTPGQGLQFLFEYFSETQRNKGNFPGRFSGRQFSNSRSEMNVSTLELGDSALYLCASSLNRDEQYFGPGTRLTVT.

The table lists this clonotype with many counts. J is TRBJ1-5 and V is TRBV12-3 or TRBV12-4, with 10 positions matching TRBD1. This CDR3 spans 16 amino acids. V dropped 4 bases and J dropped 5; count of bases not matched to a gene: 8. CDR3 sequence (DNA): TGTGCCAGCAGTTACACGGGACAGGGGCCCTATCAGCCCCAGCATTTT. This codes for CASSYTGQGPYQPQHF.

In its sample, this clonotype was seen many times. The rearrangement joins TRBV7-2 to TRBJ2-3; tentative D call: TRBD1 (6 bases). V was cut by 2 bases and J by 2 bases, with 17 bases left in between. CDR1 SGHTA and CDR2 FQGNSA come from the germline V gene. The length of the CDR3 is 17 residues. As DNA, the CDR3 is TGTGCCAGCAGCTTATTGGGCCGGGACATACTCACAGATACGCAGTATTTT. As protein: CASSLLGRDILTDTQYF.

This clonotype was counted at least ten times. The J gene is TRBJ1-1, the V gene TRBV12-3 or TRBV12-4, with 7 bases identical to TRBD1. CDR3 size: 17 residues. J was trimmed by 4 bases and V by 8 bases; bases with no gene match: 19. For the CDR3, the DNA is TGTGCCAGCTCAGGGGGACGAGGGATGACTGTATCCACTGAAGCTTTCTTT. As protein: CASSGGRGMTVSTEAFF.

The V and J genes are TRBV7-9 and TRBJ2-5; D ambiguous. This CDR3 has 14 residues. Between the trimmed V and J ends, which lost 1 base and 5 bases, there was a span of 11 bases. Germline values: CDR1 SEHNR, CDR2 FQNEAQ (reference sequence). CDR3 DNA: TGTGCCAGCAGCTTAGTGGAACTCGTCGAGACCCAGTACTTC. Residues: CASSLVELVETQYF. Complete variable domain (other parts from reference TRBV7-9 and TRBJ2-5): DTGVSQNPRHKITKRGQNVTFRCDPISEHNRLYWYRQTLGQGPEFLTYFQNEAQLEKSRLLSDRFSAERPKGSFSTLEIQRTEQGDSAMYLCASSLVELVETQYFGPGTRLLVL.

This clonotype was counted many times. The V gene is TRBV5-6, the J gene TRBJ2-1, with 7 bases fitting TRBD1. The CDR3 length is 16 residues. CDR1 is SGHDT, CDR2 YYEEEE, per germline. Trimming took 1 base from V and 4 from J; bases not matched to a gene: 8. CDR3 nucleotide sequence: TGTGCCAGCAGCTTGACAGGGGAAGGGGTATACAATGAGCAGTTCTTC. This sequence encodes CASSLTGEGVYNEQFF.

This clonotype was counted only a few times. V gene TRBV12-3 or TRBV12-4 combines with J gene TRBJ2-1; no reliable D call. The V end lost 1 base, the J end lost 0 bases, and 10 bases lay between the germline ends. The CDR3 sequence is 16 residues long. CDR3 in amino acids: CASSLDGDSSYNEQFF. The DNA for the CDR3 is TGTGCCAGCAGTTTAGACGGAGATAGCTCCTACAATGAGCAGTTCTTC.

In its sample, this clonotype was seen many times. J is TRBJ2-1 and V is TRBV5-1, with TRBD2 matching 8 bases. Germline V gene data show CDR1 as SGHRS and CDR2 as YFSETQ. The CDR3 consists of 15 residues. V lost 0 bases and J lost 4; bases outside the gene matches: 3. CDR3 nucleotide sequence: TGCGCCAGCAGCTTGGTTAGCGGGGCTTACAATGAGCAGTTCTTC. This sequence encodes CASSLVSGAYNEQFF.

This clonotype was seen more than once but under ten times. The rearrangement joins TRBV20-1 to TRBJ1-5; D possibly corresponds to TRBD1 (6 bases). V was shortened by 5 bases and J by 0 bases, with 14 bases between the two germline ends. There are 15 residues in the CDR3. Germline lookup yields CDR1 DFQATT and CDR2 SNEGSKA (reference sequence). DNA for the CDR3: TGCAGTGCTCAGGACAGAGTGTATAGCAATCAGCCCCAGCATTTT. This encodes CSAQDRVYSNQPQHF.

This clonotype was seen a handful of times. J is TRBJ2-1 and V is TRBV20-1, with 8 bases aligning to TRBD2. The V gene end was trimmed by 5 bases and the J gene end by 3 bases; junction bases not matched to a gene: 12. The CDR3 sequence is 16 residues long. Germline V lookup: CDR1 DFQATT, CDR2 SNEGSKA (reference sequence). The CDR3 loop is CSALPQLAEIYNEQFF. The CDR3 DNA is TGCAGTGCTCTACCACAACTAGCGGAGATCTACAATGAGCAGTTCTTC.

This clonotype was counted only a few times. The rearrangement uses TRBV4-2 and TRBJ2-3, with TRBD2 matching over 11 bases. This CDR3 contains 14 residues. Germline CDR1 LGHNA, CDR2 YNFKEQ. The junction had 3 bases not matched to a gene; V was cut back by 6 bases and J by 4 bases. Here the CDR3 DNA reads TGTGCCAGCAGGGTTAGCGGGGGGGCAGATACGCAGTATTTT. Protein: CASRVSGGADTQYF.

This clonotype was seen only once. This chain links TRBV9 with TRBJ2-3, with D perhaps TRBD1 (6 bases). The CDR3 spans 15 residues. Germline V gene sequence: CDR1 SGDLS, CDR2 YYNGEE. Deletions cut 5 bases from V and 2 bases from J, with 15 bases between. The CDR3 loop is CASSQSGTYTDTQYF. Here the CDR3 DNA reads TGTGCCAGCAGTCAAAGTGGGACATACACAGATACGCAGTATTTT.

The chain carries TRBV20-1 and TRBJ2-7; 9 nucleotides align to TRBD1. The CDR3 covers 15 residues. In germline, CDR1 is DFQATT, CDR2 SNEGSKA (reference sequence). With 4 bases clipped from V and 5 bases from J, the junction kept 12 bases outside the gene matches. CDR3 amino acids: CSAILLTGGFDEQYF. CDR3 sequence (DNA): TGCAGTGCTATACTATTGACAGGGGGTTTCGACGAGCAGTACTTC.

This clonotype was counted between two and nine times. The gene calls are TRBV25-1 and TRBJ2-2; D unclear. Germline V gives CDR1 MGHDK, CDR2 SYGVNS. V was cut by 1 base and J by 3 bases, with 18 bases left in between. CDR3 length: 18 residues. CDR3 residues: CASSESPGVRSHTGELFF. The CDR3 DNA reads TGTGCCAGCAGTGAATCCCCAGGAGTCAGGTCACACACCGGGGAGCTGTTTTTT.

This clonotype has ten or more counts. This sequence joins TRBV3-1 and TRBJ1-6; D not certain. The germline V gene encodes CDR1 LGHDT and CDR2 YNNKEL (reference sequence). This CDR3 region has 16 residues. V dropped 1 base and J dropped 0 bases, with 7 bases sitting between them. CDR3 in amino acids: CASSQGGSSYNSPLHF. For the CDR3, the DNA is TGTGCCAGCAGCCAAGGTGGCAGCTCCTATAATTCACCCCTCCACTTT.

This clonotype was picked up many times. The V call is TRBV6-4, the J call TRBJ2-5; 9 nucleotides line up with TRBD1. The germline V gene has CDR1 MRHNA and CDR2 SNTAGT. The CDR3 extends over 13 amino acids. V shed 5 bases, J shed 6 bases, and the junction held 4 bases outside the gene matches. The CDR3 reads CASSFDRGKTQYF. The CDR3, as DNA: TGTGCCAGCAGTTTTGACAGGGGGAAGACCCAGTACTTC.

This rearrangement joins TRBV7-9 to TRBJ2-5; D perhaps matches TRBD2 (5 bases). Germline CDR1 SEHNR, CDR2 FQNEAQ (reference sequence). The CDR3 runs 17 residues. Trimming took off 4 bases at V and 0 bases at J, with 18 bases between the two ends. Here the CDR3 reads CASSSVNGILYQETQYF. The CDR3 coding sequence is TGTGCCAGCAGCTCCGTTAACGGGATCCTGTACCAAGAGACCCAGTACTTC.

This clonotype was seen at least ten times. V gene TRBV7-9 combines with J gene TRBJ2-7; the D gene could be TRBD1 or TRBD2 (5 bases each). Per germline, CDR1 SEHNR and CDR2 FQNEAQ (reference sequence). Between the trimmed V and J ends, which lost 2 bases and 9 bases, there was a span of 11 bases. The CDR3 contains 12 residues. CDR3 protein: CASSLQGDGQYF. DNA of the CDR3: TGTGCCAGCAGCTTACAAGGGGACGGGCAGTACTTC.

The chain has TRBV20-1 and TRBJ2-3; 10 nucleotides align to TRBD2. Per germline, CDR1 DFQATT and CDR2 SNEGSKA (reference sequence). This CDR3 region has 15 residues. The J segment lost 2 bases and the V segment lost 6 bases, leaving 8 bases of the junction unmatched. The CDR3 sequence is CSATGTSVITDTQYF. The CDR3 DNA reads TGCAGTGCAACCGGGACTAGCGTAATCACAGATACGCAGTATTTT.

V and J are TRBV7-9 and TRBJ1-2; TRBD1 agrees at 8 bases. This CDR3 comprises 14 residues. J lost 4 bases, V lost 5 bases, and 6 bases had no gene match. Germline-derived CDR1 and CDR2 are SEHNR and FQNEAQ (reference sequence). Written as DNA, the CDR3 is TGTGCCAGCAGCCTAGACAGGGGTCCCTATGGCTACACCTTC. Translating it yields CASSLDRGPYGYTF. The variable domain in full, with the rest retrieved from reference TRBV7-9 and TRBJ1-2, is DTGVSQNPRHKITKRGQNVTFRCDPISEHNRLYWYRQTLGQGPEFLTYFQNEAQLEKSRLLSDRFSAERPKGSFSTLEIQRTEQGDSAMYLCASSLDRGPYGYTFGSGTRLTVV.

This clonotype was recorded many times. V is TRBV7-2 and J is TRBJ2-3; no reliable D call. Deletions cut 4 bases from V and 1 base from J, with 12 bases between. This CDR3 is built from 15 residues. The germline V gene has CDR1 SGHTA and CDR2 FQGNSA. CDR3 in amino acids: CASSSGGGRTDTQYF. As DNA, the CDR3 is TGTGCCAGCAGCTCCGGCGGTGGCCGCACAGATACGCAGTATTTT.

This chain links TRBV12-3 or TRBV12-4 with TRBJ2-7; D not certain. The CDR3 runs to 15 residues. The germline V and J ends were trimmed by 3 bases and 0 bases, with 12 bases remaining between them. The CDR3 spells CASSFGPVLSYEQYF. CDR3 DNA sequence: TGTGCCAGCAGTTTCGGGCCAGTACTCTCCTACGAGCAGTACTTC.

A few counts support this clonotype. The genes are TRBV7-2 and TRBJ1-3; D is undetermined. Trimming removed 1 base at V and 5 bases at J, with 6 bases between. Germline V gives CDR1 SGHTA, CDR2 FQGNSA. The length of the CDR3 is 13 residues. The CDR3 here is CASSLVTRNTIYF. CDR3 DNA sequence: TGTGCCAGCAGCTTAGTGACGAGAAACACCATATATTTT.